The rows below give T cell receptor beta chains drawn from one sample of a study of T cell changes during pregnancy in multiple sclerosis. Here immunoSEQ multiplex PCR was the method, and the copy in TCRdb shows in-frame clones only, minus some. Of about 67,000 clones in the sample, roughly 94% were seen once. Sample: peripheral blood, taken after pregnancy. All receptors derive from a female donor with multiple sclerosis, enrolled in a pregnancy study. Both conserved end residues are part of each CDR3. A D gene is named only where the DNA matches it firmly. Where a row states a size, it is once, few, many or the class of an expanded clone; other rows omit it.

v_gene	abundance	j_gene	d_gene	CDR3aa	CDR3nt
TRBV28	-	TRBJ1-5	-	CASVGGGRPHSNQPQHF	TGTGCCAGCGTAGGGGGGGGCAGACCCCATAGCAATCAGCCCCAGCATTTT
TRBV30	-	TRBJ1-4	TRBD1	CAWAGQSYEKLFF	TGTGCCTGGGCGGGACAGAGTTATGAAAAACTGTTTTTT
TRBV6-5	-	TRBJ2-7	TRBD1	CASSKTTGHEQYF	TGTGCCAGCAGTAAAACGACAGGGCACGAGCAGTACTTC
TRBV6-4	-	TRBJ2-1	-	CASSDSRETRGNEQFF	TGTGCCAGCAGTGACTCCCGGGAGACCCGGGGCAATGAGCAGTTCTTC
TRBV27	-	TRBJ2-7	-	CASSRQGVRVADEQYF	TGTGCCAGCAGTAGGCAGGGGGTTCGGGTAGCGGATGAGCAGTACTTC
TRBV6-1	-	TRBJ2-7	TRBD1	CASRAWGQGHEQYF	TGTGCCAGCAGGGCGTGGGGACAGGGTCACGAGCAGTACTTC
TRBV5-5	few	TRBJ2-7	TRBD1	CASSSGPGGPYEQYF	TGTGCCAGCAGCTCGGGGCCAGGGGGCCCATACGAGCAGTACTTC
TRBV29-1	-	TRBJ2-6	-	CSVDVQSGANVLTF	TGCAGCGTTGATGTCCAGTCTGGGGCCAACGTCCTGACTTTC
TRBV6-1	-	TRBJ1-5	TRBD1	CASSEAGPDRVQPQHF	TGTGCCAGCAGTGAAGCGGGACCGGACAGGGTCCAGCCCCAGCATTTT
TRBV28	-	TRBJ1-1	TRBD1	CASRVRRDSSKAFF	TGTGCCAGCAGGGTAAGGCGGGACAGCAGTAAAGCTTTCTTT
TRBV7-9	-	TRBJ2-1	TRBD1	CASSFLTGTGGNEQFF	TGTGCCAGCAGCTTCCTCACCGGGACAGGGGGCAATGAGCAGTTCTTC
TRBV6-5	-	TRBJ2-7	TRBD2	CASRYLLAGVGEQYF	TGTGCCAGCAGATATTTACTAGCGGGAGTCGGCGAGCAGTACTTC
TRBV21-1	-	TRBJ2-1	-	CASSLAGEHEQFF	TGTGCCAGCAGCCTAGCGGGAGAACATGAGCAGTTCTTC
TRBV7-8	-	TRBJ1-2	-	CASSPETANYGYTF	TGTGCCAGCAGCCCCGAGACAGCTAACTATGGCTACACCTTC
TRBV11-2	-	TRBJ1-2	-	CASGSIKGVNYGYTF	TGTGCCAGCGGCTCCATAAAAGGGGTGAACTATGGCTACACCTTC
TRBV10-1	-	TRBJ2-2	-	CASSESRVQGTGELFF	TGCGCCAGCAGTGAGTCGAGGGTACAGGGTACCGGGGAGCTGTTTTTT
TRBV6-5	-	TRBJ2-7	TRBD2	CASSRGTSGNEQYF	TGTGCCAGCAGCCGAGGGACTAGCGGGAACGAGCAGTACTTC
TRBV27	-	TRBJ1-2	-	CASSSFQTANYGYTF	TGTGCCAGCAGTTCCTTCCAGACTGCAAACTATGGCTACACCTTC
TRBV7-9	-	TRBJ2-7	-	CASSLGRGAYEQYF	TGTGCCAGCAGCTTAGGCAGGGGAGCCTACGAGCAGTACTTC
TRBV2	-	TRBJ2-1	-	CASRRDFNNEQFF	TGTGCCAGTAGACGGGACTTCAACAATGAGCAGTTCTTC
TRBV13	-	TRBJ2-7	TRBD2	CASSSKLAGGPYAYEQYF	TGTGCCAGCAGCTCCAAACTAGCGGGAGGGCCTTATGCCTACGAGCAGTACTTC
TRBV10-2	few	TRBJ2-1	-	CASRYSLSNNEQFF	TGCGCCAGCAGATATAGCCTTTCCAACAATGAGCAGTTCTTC
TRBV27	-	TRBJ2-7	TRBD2	CASSFGTSGAREQYF	TGTGCCAGCAGTTTCGGGACTAGCGGAGCCAGAGAGCAGTACTTC
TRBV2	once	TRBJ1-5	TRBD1	CASRGDGTGQTPQHF	TGTGCCAGCAGGGGGGATGGGACAGGCCAGACGCCCCAGCATTTT
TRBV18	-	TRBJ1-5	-	CASSPGGNQPQHF	TGTGCCAGCTCACCGGGAGGGAATCAGCCCCAGCATTTT
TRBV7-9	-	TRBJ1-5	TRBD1	CASSPGTGGVGSNQPQHF	TGTGCCAGCAGCCCAGGGACAGGGGGCGTCGGGAGCAATCAGCCCCAGCATTTT
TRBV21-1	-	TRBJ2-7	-	CASSREDRVEQYF	TGTGCCAGCAGCCGCGAAGATCGGGTCGAGCAGTACTTC